The source of this T cell receptor beta chain is a study of cytomegalovirus exposure and HLA in healthy donors. Study-wide background: Some 85 million unique TCRs, all from HLA-typed donors, were included in an early release of the data. The study's findings and limits: Later analysis revealed greater clonal expansion in HLA-associated TCR beta chains than in equally common others. Later analysis identified a missense DCLRE1C variant that was linked to TCR beta V- and J-gene trimming.

This clone came up a few times. The target antigen is unknown. J was trimmed by 1 base and V by 4 bases; bases with no gene match: 4. The length of the CDR3 is 15 residues. Germline assignment: CDR1 MNHNS and CDR2 SASEGT. The primer mix had 60 Vbeta and 13 Jbeta primers. Clones were read by immunoSEQ multiplex PCR, and TCRdb kept only the in-frame ones, dropping some. Counted here are 55,000 to 65,000 clones, about 83% occurring once; the ten biggest clones make up less than 2%. The clonotype originates from a human donor in good health. Sample: PBMCs. The chain is built from TRBV6-1 and TRBJ1-1; 9 nucleotides align to TRBD1. CDR3 amino acids: CASSAETGGNTEAFF. The CDR3 DNA reads TGTGCCAGCAGTGCAGAGACAGGGGGGAACACTGAAGCTTTCTTT.